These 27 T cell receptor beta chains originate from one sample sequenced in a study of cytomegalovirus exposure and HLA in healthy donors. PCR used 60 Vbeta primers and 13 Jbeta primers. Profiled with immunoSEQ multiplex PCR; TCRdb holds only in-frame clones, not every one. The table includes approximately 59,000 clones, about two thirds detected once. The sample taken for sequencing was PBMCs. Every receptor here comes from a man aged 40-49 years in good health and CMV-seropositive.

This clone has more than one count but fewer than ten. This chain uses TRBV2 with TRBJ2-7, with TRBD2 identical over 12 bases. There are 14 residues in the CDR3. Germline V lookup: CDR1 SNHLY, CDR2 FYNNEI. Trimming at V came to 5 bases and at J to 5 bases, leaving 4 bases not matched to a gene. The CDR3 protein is CASSLAGGPNEQYF. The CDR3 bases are TGTGCCAGCAGTCTAGCGGGGGGGCCTAACGAGCAGTACTTC.

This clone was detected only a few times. Written as DNA, the CDR3 is TGTGCCAGCAGCCAGGGGGATACGCAGTATTTT. Its translation: CASSQGDTQYF. This rearrangement joins TRBV25-1 to TRBJ2-3; TRBD1 might be the D (6 bases). Germline assignment: CDR1 MGHDK and CDR2 SYGVNS. Trimming stripped 6 bases from V and 6 bases from J, with 7 bases between. This CDR3 has 11 amino acids.

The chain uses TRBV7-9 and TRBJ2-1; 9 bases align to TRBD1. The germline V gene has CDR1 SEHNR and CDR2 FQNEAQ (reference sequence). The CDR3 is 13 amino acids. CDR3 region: CVIQGASYNEQFF. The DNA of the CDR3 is TGTGTTATACAGGGGGCCTCCTACAATGAGCAGTTCTTC.

CDR3 nucleotide sequence: TGTGCCAGCAGCACAGAGTCCCGTGGTGTATCTGGCTACACCTTC. This gives the protein CASSTESRGVSGYTF. This chain joins TRBV9 and TRBJ1-2; no clear D gene. Germline V gene lookup returns CDR1 SGDLS and CDR2 YYNGEE. The germline V and J ends were trimmed by 4 bases and 7 bases, with 20 bases remaining between them. CDR3 size: 15 residues.

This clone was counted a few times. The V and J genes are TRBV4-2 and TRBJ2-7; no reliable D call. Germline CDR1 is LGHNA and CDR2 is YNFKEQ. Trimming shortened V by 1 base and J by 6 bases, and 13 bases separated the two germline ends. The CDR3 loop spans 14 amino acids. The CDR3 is CASSQVNGVGEQYF. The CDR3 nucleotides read TGTGCCAGCAGCCAAGTCAACGGAGTCGGCGAGCAGTACTTC.

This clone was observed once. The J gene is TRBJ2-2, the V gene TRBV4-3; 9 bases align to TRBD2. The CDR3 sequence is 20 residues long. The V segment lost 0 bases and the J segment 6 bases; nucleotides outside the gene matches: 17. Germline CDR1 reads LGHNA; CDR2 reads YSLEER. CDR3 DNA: TGCGCCAGCAGCCAAGAAGACCCTAGCGGGACCCCCGCGGGGCCCGGGGAGCTGTTTTTT. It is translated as CASSQEDPSGTPAGPGELFF.

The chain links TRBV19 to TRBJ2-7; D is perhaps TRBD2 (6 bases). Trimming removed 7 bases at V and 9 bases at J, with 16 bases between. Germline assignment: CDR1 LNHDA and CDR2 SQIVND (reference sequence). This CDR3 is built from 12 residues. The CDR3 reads CASKGQGGWQYF. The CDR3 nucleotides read TGTGCCAGTAAAGGGCAGGGAGGATGGCAGTACTTC.

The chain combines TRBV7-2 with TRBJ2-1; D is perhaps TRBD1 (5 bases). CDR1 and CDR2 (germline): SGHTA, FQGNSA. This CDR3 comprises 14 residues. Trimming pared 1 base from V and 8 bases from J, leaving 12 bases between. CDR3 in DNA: TGTGCCAGCAGCTTAGGACTGGGGCTGGATGAGCAGTTCTTC. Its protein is CASSLGLGLDEQFF.

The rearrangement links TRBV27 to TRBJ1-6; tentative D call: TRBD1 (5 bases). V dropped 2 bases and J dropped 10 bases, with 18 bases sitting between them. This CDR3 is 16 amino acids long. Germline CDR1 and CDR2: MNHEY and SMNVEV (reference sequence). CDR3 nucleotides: TGTGCCAGCAGTTTAAGTATGGGAGGGGTAGGGTCACCCCTCCACTTT. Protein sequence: CASSLSMGGVGSPLHF.

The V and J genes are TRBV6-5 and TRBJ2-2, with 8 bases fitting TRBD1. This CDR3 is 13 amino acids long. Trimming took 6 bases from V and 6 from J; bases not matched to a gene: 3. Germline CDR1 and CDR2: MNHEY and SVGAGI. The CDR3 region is CASSQGASGELFF. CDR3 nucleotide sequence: TGTGCCAGCAGCCAGGGGGCATCCGGGGAGCTGTTTTTT.

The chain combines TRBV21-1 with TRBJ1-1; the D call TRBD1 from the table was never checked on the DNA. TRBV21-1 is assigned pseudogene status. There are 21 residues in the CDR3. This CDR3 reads CASSPKKRRGTAAPINTEAFF. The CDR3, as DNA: TGTGCCAGCAGCCCAAAGAAACGTAGGGGGACAGCCGCACCGATAAACACTGAAGCTTTCTTT.

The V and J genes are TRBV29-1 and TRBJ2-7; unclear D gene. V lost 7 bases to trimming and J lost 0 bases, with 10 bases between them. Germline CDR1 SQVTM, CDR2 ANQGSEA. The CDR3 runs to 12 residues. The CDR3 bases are TGCAGCGCCTCGACACCCTCCTACGAGCAGTACTTC. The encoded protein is CSASTPSYEQYF.

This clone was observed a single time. CDR3 in amino acids: CASKMGDNQPQHF. The CDR3, as DNA: TGTGCCAGTAAGATGGGAGACAATCAGCCCCAGCATTTT. This chain uses TRBV19 with TRBJ1-5; D is unclear. V dropped 7 bases and J dropped 3 bases, with 10 bases sitting between them. Per germline, CDR1 LNHDA and CDR2 SQIVND (reference sequence). This CDR3 contains 13 residues.

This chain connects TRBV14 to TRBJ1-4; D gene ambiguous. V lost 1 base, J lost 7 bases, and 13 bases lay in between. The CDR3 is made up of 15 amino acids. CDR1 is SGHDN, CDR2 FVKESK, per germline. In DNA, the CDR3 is TGTGCCAGCAGCCAAGGGACCCACCGGGGTGAAAAACTGTTTTTT. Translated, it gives CASSQGTHRGEKLFF.

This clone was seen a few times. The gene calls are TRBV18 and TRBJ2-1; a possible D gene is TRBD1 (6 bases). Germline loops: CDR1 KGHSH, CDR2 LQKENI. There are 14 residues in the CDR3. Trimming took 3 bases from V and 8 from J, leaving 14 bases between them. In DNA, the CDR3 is TGTGCCAGCTCACCTTACAGGGTTGAGGATGAGCAGTTCTTC. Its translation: CASSPYRVEDEQFF.

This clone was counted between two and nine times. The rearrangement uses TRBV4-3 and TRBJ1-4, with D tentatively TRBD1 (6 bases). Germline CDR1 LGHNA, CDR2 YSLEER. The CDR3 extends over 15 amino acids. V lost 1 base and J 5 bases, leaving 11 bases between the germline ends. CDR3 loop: CASSQAPGENEKLFF. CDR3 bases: TGCGCCAGCAGCCAAGCTCCAGGGGAAAATGAAAAACTGTTTTTT.

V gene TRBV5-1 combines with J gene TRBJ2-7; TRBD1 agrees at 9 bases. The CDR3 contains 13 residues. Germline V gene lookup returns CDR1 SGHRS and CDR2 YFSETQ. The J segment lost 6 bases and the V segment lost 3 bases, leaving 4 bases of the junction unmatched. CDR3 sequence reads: CASSSTGGGEQYF. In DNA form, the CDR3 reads TGCGCCAGCAGCTCTACAGGGGGCGGCGAGCAGTACTTC.

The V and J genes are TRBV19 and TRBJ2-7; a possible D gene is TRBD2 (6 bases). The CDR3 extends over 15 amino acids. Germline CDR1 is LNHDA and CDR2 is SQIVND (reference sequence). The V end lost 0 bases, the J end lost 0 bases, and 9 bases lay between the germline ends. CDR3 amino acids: CASSIEAGSSYEQYF. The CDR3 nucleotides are TGTGCCAGTAGTATAGAGGCGGGAAGCTCCTACGAGCAGTACTTC.

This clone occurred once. The CDR3 spells CASSLSRLAGMDEQYF. The DNA of the CDR3 is TGTGCCAGCAGCTTAAGTAGACTAGCGGGAATGGACGAGCAGTACTTC. The chain uses TRBV7-2 and TRBJ2-7; TRBD2 agrees at 11 bases. V was pared by 2 bases and J by 5 bases, with 8 bases of the junction left unmatched. This CDR3 has 16 amino acids. The germline gives CDR1 SGHTA, CDR2 FQGNSA.

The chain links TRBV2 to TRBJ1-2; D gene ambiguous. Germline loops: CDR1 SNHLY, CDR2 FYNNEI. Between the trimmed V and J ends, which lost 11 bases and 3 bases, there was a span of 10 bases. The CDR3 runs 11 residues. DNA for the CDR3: TGTGCCGGCAAAGTAGACTATGGCTACACCTTC. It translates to CAGKVDYGYTF.

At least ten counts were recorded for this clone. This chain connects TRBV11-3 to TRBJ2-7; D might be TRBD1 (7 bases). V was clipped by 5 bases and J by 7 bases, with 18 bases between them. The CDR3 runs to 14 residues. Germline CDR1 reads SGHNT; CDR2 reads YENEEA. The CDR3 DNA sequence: TGTGCCAGCAGCGTCGGGACAGCCGGGAGAGAGCAGTACTTC. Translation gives CASSVGTAGREQYF.

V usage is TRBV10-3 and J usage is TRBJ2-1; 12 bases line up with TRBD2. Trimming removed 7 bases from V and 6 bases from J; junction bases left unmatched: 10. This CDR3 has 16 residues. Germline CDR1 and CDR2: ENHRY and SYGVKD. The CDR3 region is CAIKGGPGLAGNEQFF. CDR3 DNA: TGTGCCATCAAAGGTGGTCCGGGACTAGCGGGCAATGAGCAGTTCTTC.

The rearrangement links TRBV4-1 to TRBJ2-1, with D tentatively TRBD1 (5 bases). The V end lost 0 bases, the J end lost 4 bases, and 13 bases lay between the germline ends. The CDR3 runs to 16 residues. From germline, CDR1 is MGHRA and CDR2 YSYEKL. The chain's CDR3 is CASSQEVGLIYNEQFF. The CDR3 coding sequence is TGCGCCAGCAGCCAAGAGGTGGGGCTGATTTACAATGAGCAGTTCTTC.

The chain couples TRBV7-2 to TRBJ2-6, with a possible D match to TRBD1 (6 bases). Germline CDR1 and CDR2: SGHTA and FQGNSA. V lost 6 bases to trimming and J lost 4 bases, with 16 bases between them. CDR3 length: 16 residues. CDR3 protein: CASRRSSGVGANVLTF. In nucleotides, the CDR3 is TGTGCCAGCAGACGCTCATCAGGGGTGGGGGCCAACGTCCTGACTTTC.

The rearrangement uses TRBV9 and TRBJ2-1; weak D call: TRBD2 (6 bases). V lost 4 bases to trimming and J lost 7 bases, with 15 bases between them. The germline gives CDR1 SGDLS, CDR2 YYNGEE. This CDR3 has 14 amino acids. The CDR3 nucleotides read TGTGCCAGCAGCACGAGGGCGGCGGGAAATGAGCAGTTCTTC. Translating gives CASSTRAAGNEQFF. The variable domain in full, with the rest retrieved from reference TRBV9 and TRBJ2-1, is DSGVTQTPKHLITATGQRVTLRCSPRSGDLSVYWYQQSLDQGLQFLIQYYNGEERAKGNILERFSAQQFPDLHSELNLSSLELGDSALYFCASSTRAAGNEQFFGPGTRLTVL.

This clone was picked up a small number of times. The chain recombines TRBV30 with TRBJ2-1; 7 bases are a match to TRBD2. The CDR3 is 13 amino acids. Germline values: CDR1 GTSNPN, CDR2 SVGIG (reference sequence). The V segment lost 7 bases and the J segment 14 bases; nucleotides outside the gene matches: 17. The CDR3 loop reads CALRGYPYNYEFF. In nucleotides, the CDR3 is TGTGCCTTGCGGGGGTACCCCTACAATTACGAGTTCTTC.

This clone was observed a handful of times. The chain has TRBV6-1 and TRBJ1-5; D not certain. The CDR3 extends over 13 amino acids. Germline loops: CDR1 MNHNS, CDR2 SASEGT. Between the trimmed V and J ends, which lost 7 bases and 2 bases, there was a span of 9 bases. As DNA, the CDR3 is TGTGCCAGCACCCTCGGGGGCAATCAGCCCCAGCATTTT. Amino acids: CASTLGGNQPQHF.